This entry lists 32 T cell receptor beta chains sequenced from one sample in a study of blood T cell repertoires in COVID-19. Repertoires were generated with immunoSEQ multiplex PCR, while TCRdb's copy carries only in-frame clones and drops some. The sample carries around 250,000 clones, around 93% recorded once. Sequencing used PBMCs or T cells enriched from blood (not recorded which). These receptors were taken from a human donor in a cohort exposed to, infected with or recovered from COVID-19 (not recorded which). The donor label of this sample is uncertain.

V is TRBV27 and J is TRBJ1-1; TRBD1 matches 11 bases. The trim removed 1 base at V and 5 bases at J, leaving 6 bases unmatched. From germline, CDR1 is MNHEY and CDR2 SMNVEV (reference sequence). This CDR3 has 16 amino acids. Written as DNA, the CDR3 is TGTGCCAGCAGTTTATGGATGAGGGACAGGGGGACTGAAGCTTTCTTT. Translating gives CASSLWMRDRGTEAFF.

The V call is TRBV5-6, the J call TRBJ2-2; D is ambiguous. This CDR3 is built from 16 residues. V was cut by 1 base and J by 2 bases, with 12 bases left in between. Germline CDR1 SGHDT, CDR2 YYEEEE. Here the CDR3 reads CASSLLSMYNTGELFF. CDR3 DNA: TGTGCCAGCAGCTTGCTAAGTATGTATAACACCGGGGAGCTGTTTTTT.

The chain carries TRBV19 and TRBJ2-1; D not resolved. The CDR3 is 13 residues long. With 5 bases removed from V and 9 bases from J, the gap between germline ends came to 14 bases. The germline V gene has CDR1 LNHDA and CDR2 SQIVND (reference sequence). In DNA form, the CDR3 reads TGTGCCAGTAGTCCCGAGACACAAGGTGAGCAGTTCTTC. Translated, it gives CASSPETQGEQFF.

In the case of this clone: Distinct nucleotide sequences in the sample also encode this CDR3. The chain recombines TRBV19 with TRBJ1-2, with a possible D match to TRBD1 (6 bases). CDR3 size: 13 residues. V was trimmed by 6 bases and J by 2 bases, leaving 10 bases between them. Germline-derived CDR1 and CDR2 are LNHDA and SQIVND (reference sequence). The CDR3 bases are TGTGCCAGTAGCCCAGGACAGAACTATGGCTACACCTTC. This translates into CASSPGQNYGYTF.

This clone showed up just a few times. The chain employs TRBV5-6 and TRBJ1-4; D possibly corresponds to TRBD1 (5 bases). The CDR3 is 14 amino acids. V dropped 1 base and J dropped 3 bases, with 7 bases sitting between them. From germline, CDR1 is SGHDT and CDR2 YYEEEE. The CDR3 nucleotides are TGTGCCAGCAGCTTGCAGGGTCCTAATGAAAAACTGTTTTTT. Translating gives CASSLQGPNEKLFF. Full variable domain (missing parts from reference TRBV5-6 and TRBJ1-4): DAGVTQSPTHLIKTRGQQVTLRCSPKSGHDTVSWYQQALGQGPQFIFQYYEEEERQRGNFPDRFSGHQFPNYSSELNVNALLLGDSALYLCASSLQGPNEKLFFGSGTQLSVL.

The CDR3 nucleotides read TGTGCCATCCGTCAGGGTACTGGAAACACCATATATTTT. Residues: CAIRQGTGNTIYF. The gene calls are TRBV12-3 or TRBV12-4 and TRBJ1-3; D is perhaps TRBD1 (5 bases). The CDR3 sequence is 13 residues long. V was clipped by 10 bases and J by 2 bases, with 12 bases between them.

This clone was seen once. The gene calls are TRBV9 and TRBJ1-3, with a possible D match to TRBD1 (5 bases). The V end was cut by 0 bases, the J end by 2 bases, with 12 bases between. The CDR3 spans 16 residues. Germline V gene lookup returns CDR1 SGDLS and CDR2 YYNGEE. DNA for the CDR3: TGTGCCAGCAGCGTAGTTCCGGCAGGGACTGGAAACACCATATATTTT. Protein sequence: CASSVVPAGTGNTIYF.

This chain joins TRBV5-1 and TRBJ2-7, with D possibly TRBD2 on 5 matching bases. Germline values: CDR1 SGHRS, CDR2 YFSETQ. Trimming cost V 1 base and J 0 bases, with 17 bases left between them. The CDR3 consists of 17 residues. CDR3 DNA: TGCGCCAGCAGCTTGTCTTCACGGGGAATCTTCTCCTACGAGCAGTACTTC. It specifies CASSLSSRGIFSYEQYF.

The chain couples TRBV7-6 to TRBJ2-2, with 8 bases that match TRBD1. The CDR3 loop spans 15 amino acids. J was trimmed by 5 bases and V by 1 base; bases with no gene match: 3. Germline CDR1 and CDR2: SGHVS and FNYEAQ. The CDR3 protein is CASSLGGTGTGELFF. The CDR3 region has the DNA TGTGCCAGCAGCTTAGGGGGGACAGGAACCGGGGAGCTGTTTTTT. Based on the CDR3 plus reference TRBV7-6 and TRBJ2-2, the full variable domain is GAGVSQSPRYKVTKRGQDVALRCDPISGHVSLYWYRQALGQGPEFLTYFNYEAQQDKSGLPNDRFSAERPEGSISTLTIQRTEQRDSAMYRCASSLGGTGTGELFFGEGSRLTVL.

This rearrangement joins TRBV5-8 to TRBJ2-1; D may be TRBD2 (6 bases). Germline lookup yields CDR1 SGHTS and CDR2 YDEGEE. Trimming removed 8 bases from V and 0 bases from J, with 12 bases in between. CDR3 size: 14 residues. The CDR3 loop reads CASVGDFSYNEQFF. The CDR3 coding sequence is TGTGCCAGTGTGGGGGACTTCTCCTACAATGAGCAGTTCTTC.

The V call is TRBV5-4, the J call TRBJ2-5; TRBD1 matches 8 bases. Unmatched junction bases numbered 2, after V lost 3 bases and J lost 1 base. From germline, CDR1 is SGHNT and CDR2 YYREEE (reference sequence). The CDR3 runs to 14 residues. The CDR3: CASSYGTGQETQYF. The CDR3 nucleotides read TGTGCCAGCAGCTACGGGACAGGCCAAGAGACCCAGTACTTC.

This clone was picked up one time. The chain carries TRBV6-5 and TRBJ1-1; 8 bases map to TRBD1. Germline loops: CDR1 MNHEY, CDR2 SVGAGI. This CDR3 comprises 15 residues. The V and J ends lost 2 bases and 1 base, in that order; junction bases with no gene match: 3. CDR3 nucleotides: TGTGCCAGCAGTTACCGCGGACAGGGGAACACTGAAGCTTTCTTT. It is translated as CASSYRGQGNTEAFF.

V usage is TRBV11-2 and J usage is TRBJ1-1; D is possibly TRBD1 (6 bases). The V gene lost 4 bases and the J gene lost 4 bases, with 19 bases spanning the gap. CDR3 length: 16 residues. From germline, CDR1 is SGHAT and CDR2 FQNNGV. The chain's CDR3 is CASSSFPRDRFTEAFF. The CDR3 coding sequence is TGTGCCAGCAGCTCTTTCCCTCGAGACAGGTTCACTGAAGCTTTCTTT.

The chain recombines TRBV6-5 with TRBJ2-7; no definite D call. The V end lost 0 bases, the J end lost 0 bases, and 9 bases lay between the germline ends. Per the germline V gene, CDR1 is MNHEY and CDR2 is SVGAGI. The CDR3 loop spans 15 amino acids. This chain's CDR3 is CASSYSAEDSYEQYF. DNA of the CDR3: TGTGCCAGCAGTTACTCGGCAGAGGACTCCTACGAGCAGTACTTC.

This clone was detected only once. V and J are TRBV4-1 and TRBJ2-3, with D perhaps matching TRBD1 (6 bases). The CDR3 runs to 15 residues. Germline V gene sequence: CDR1 MGHRA, CDR2 YSYEKL. Deletions cut 5 bases from V and 2 bases from J, with 14 bases between. Here the CDR3 DNA reads TGCGCCAGCAGCGAGGGACATGCCTCCACAGATACGCAGTATTTT. Translation gives CASSEGHASTDTQYF.

This CDR3 reads CASSLSAGSGSNEQFF. For the CDR3, the DNA is TGTGCCAGCAGTTTATCGGCAGGGTCCGGGTCAAATGAGCAGTTCTTC. V and J are TRBV27 and TRBJ2-1, with D possibly TRBD1 on 5 matching bases. This CDR3 contains 16 residues. Trimming stripped 0 bases from V and 7 bases from J, with 16 bases between. Germline V lookup: CDR1 MNHEY, CDR2 SMNVEV (reference sequence).

The chain has TRBV30 and TRBJ1-1; D may be TRBD1 (5 bases). Trimming pared 0 bases from V and 0 bases from J, leaving 14 bases between. The CDR3 has 16 residues. Per the germline V gene, CDR1 is GTSNPN and CDR2 is SVGIG (reference sequence). The CDR3 loop reads CAWSVPAGFMNTEAFF. In DNA form, the CDR3 reads TGTGCCTGGAGTGTACCGGCAGGGTTCATGAACACTGAAGCTTTCTTT. The whole variable domain, remainder taken from reference TRBV30 and TRBJ1-1, is SQTIHQWPATLVQPVGSPLSLECTVEGTSNPNLYWYRQAAGRGLQLLFYSVGIGQISSEVPQNLSASRPQDRQFILSSKKLLLSDSGFYLCAWSVPAGFMNTEAFFGQGTRLTVV.

In this sample, this clone turned up once. This chain connects TRBV4-1 to TRBJ1-2; weak D call: TRBD1 (6 bases). This CDR3 spans 14 amino acids. CDR1 and CDR2 (germline): MGHRA, YSYEKL. The V and J ends lost 0 bases and 13 bases respectively, with 18 bases between them. The CDR3 DNA sequence: TGCGCCAGCAGCCAAGAAACAAGGACAGATACCTCCACCTTC. Protein product: CASSQETRTDTSTF.

V and J are TRBV24-1 and TRBJ1-2, with 7 bases lining up with TRBD1. Trimming cost V 9 bases and J 6 bases; bases outside gene matches: 24. Germline V gene sequence: CDR1 KGHDR, CDR2 SFDVKD. The CDR3 consists of 18 residues. CDR3 sequence: CATSSVEVIDRACDGYTF. For the CDR3, the DNA is TGTGCCACCTCCTCGGTGGAGGTAATCGACAGGGCCTGTGATGGCTACACCTTC.

V is TRBV11-1 and J is TRBJ2-5; no clear D gene. Germline values: CDR1 SGHAT, CDR2 FQDESV (reference sequence). This CDR3 region has 11 residues. V was cut by 5 bases and J by 2 bases, with 3 bases left in between. The DNA for the CDR3 is TGTGCCAGCAGCATACAAGAGACCCAGTACTTC. Translated: CASSIQETQYF.

The chain employs TRBV3-1 (or the pseudogene TRBV3-2) and TRBJ2-7, with TRBD2 matching 8 bases. In germline, CDR1 is LGHDT, CDR2 YNNKEL (reference sequence). V lost 5 bases to trimming and J lost 2 bases; unmatched junction nucleotides: 14. The CDR3 consists of 17 residues. CDR3 residues: CASSYRLRGGNAYEQYF. CDR3 DNA: TGTGCCAGCAGCTACCGCCTCCGGGGGGGAAACGCCTACGAGCAGTACTTC.

This clone was observed a few times. This chain uses TRBV3-1 (or the pseudogene TRBV3-2) with TRBJ1-4; a possible D gene is TRBD1 (6 bases). The CDR3 totals 15 residues. The germline V and J ends were trimmed by 4 bases and 5 bases, with 14 bases remaining between them. Germline assignment: CDR1 LGHDT and CDR2 YNNKEL (reference sequence). CDR3 bases: TGTGCCAGCAGCCCAGGCGCAGGGGCCAATGAAAAACTGTTTTTT. Encoded protein: CASSPGAGANEKLFF.

The sample holds one count of this clone. CDR3 sequence: CAWSPGQALEAFF. Here the CDR3 DNA reads TGTGCCTGGAGCCCCGGACAGGCGCTTGAAGCTTTCTTT. The V gene is TRBV30, the J gene TRBJ1-1, with TRBD1 matching over 7 bases. CDR3 length: 13 amino acids. V shed 3 bases and J 7 bases; nucleotides not matched to a gene: 8. Germline CDR1 GTSNPN, CDR2 SVGIG (reference sequence).

Worth noting for this clone: Other DNA sequences from this sample encode an identical CDR3 as well. This chain's CDR3 is CASSALTGDTEAFF. The CDR3 bases are TGTGCCAGCAGCGCGTTAACAGGGGACACTGAAGCTTTCTTT. The rearrangement uses TRBV9 and TRBJ1-1, with TRBD1 matching 7 bases. Germline CDR1 and CDR2: SGDLS and YYNGEE. The trim removed 3 bases at V and 3 bases at J, leaving 5 bases unmatched. The CDR3 contains 14 residues.

The rearrangement links TRBV6-5 to TRBJ2-4; TRBD2 matches 8 bases. Trimming at V came to 5 bases and at J to 6 bases, leaving 3 bases not matched to a gene. CDR1 is MNHEY, CDR2 SVGAGI, per germline. There are 13 residues in the CDR3. This CDR3 reads CASSTGGRNIQYF. In nucleotides, the CDR3 is TGTGCCAGCAGTACGGGGGGGCGAAACATTCAGTACTTC.

The chain employs TRBV10-3 and TRBJ2-7; no definite D call. The CDR3 length is 14 residues. Deletions cut 0 bases from V and 4 bases from J, with 10 bases between. CDR1 ENHRY and CDR2 SYGVKD come from the germline V gene. DNA of the CDR3: TGTGCCATCAGTGAGTCGCTTTCAGATTACGAGCAGTACTTC. As protein: CAISESLSDYEQYF.

The gene calls are TRBV5-4 and TRBJ2-1; TRBD1 matches at 8 bases. The junction had 9 bases not matched to a gene; V was cut back by 4 bases and J by 9 bases. This CDR3 spans 14 amino acids. Germline CDR1 SGHNT, CDR2 YYREEE (reference sequence). CDR3 sequence reads: CASSISGQGGEQFF. CDR3 bases: TGTGCCAGCAGCATCTCCGGACAGGGTGGTGAGCAGTTCTTC.

This chain links TRBV25-1 with TRBJ1-4, with D perhaps TRBD1 (6 bases). The ends were cut back, 4 bases at V and 1 base at J, with 13 bases in the middle. Germline V gene data show CDR1 as MGHDK and CDR2 as SYGVNS. The length of the CDR3 is 16 residues. CDR3 residues: CASSVNHRVTNEKLFF. In DNA, the CDR3 is TGTGCCAGCAGTGTCAACCACAGGGTAACTAATGAAAAACTGTTTTTT.

This clone has a single count. The DNA for the CDR3 is TGTGCCAGCAGCACCGACAGGGGGCTAGGCGGGGAGCTGTTTTTT. Translating gives CASSTDRGLGGELFF. The V gene is TRBV7-9, the J gene TRBJ2-2; 10 bases match TRBD1. Trimming removed 5 bases from V and 7 bases from J; junction bases left unmatched: 7. The V gene's germline CDR1 is SEHNR and CDR2 FQNEAQ (reference sequence). This CDR3 is 15 amino acids long.

The chain joins TRBV6-4 to TRBJ1-6; a weak D match, TRBD1 (5 bases). Germline loops: CDR1 MRHNA, CDR2 SNTAGT. The CDR3 totals 14 residues. Trimming shortened V by 1 base and J by 11 bases, and 12 bases separated the two germline ends. DNA for the CDR3: TGTGCCAGCAGTGACTTGTCAGGGCGAACACCCCTCCACTTT. This sequence encodes CASSDLSGRTPLHF.

This clone has just a few counts. This sample also contains other DNA sequences that code for the same CDR3. V is TRBV7-9 and J is TRBJ1-1, with TRBD1 matching 9 bases. The CDR3 totals 15 residues. Germline CDR1 reads SEHNR; CDR2 reads FQNEAQ (reference sequence). The V gene end was trimmed by 5 bases and the J gene end by 1 base; junction bases not matched to a gene: 5. CDR3 nucleotides: TGTGCCAGCAGCCTTGGGACAGGGCGGAACACTGAAGCTTTCTTT. Amino acids: CASSLGTGRNTEAFF.

This clone has a handful of counts. The gene calls are TRBV2 and TRBJ2-7; 14 nucleotides agree with TRBD2. Germline CDR1 is SNHLY and CDR2 is FYNNEI. V shed 6 bases and J 4 bases; nucleotides not matched to a gene: 5. There are 15 residues in the CDR3. The CDR3 protein is CASRGTSGGPYEQYF. DNA of the CDR3: TGTGCCAGCAGGGGGACTAGCGGGGGCCCGTACGAGCAGTACTTC. The whole variable domain, remainder taken from reference TRBV2 and TRBJ2-7, is EPEVTQTPSHQVTQMGQEVILRCVPISNHLYFYWYRQILGQKVEFLVSFYNNEISEKSEIFDDQFSVERPDGSNFTLKIRSTKLEDSAMYFCASRGTSGGPYEQYFGPGTRLTVT.